The 26 T cell receptor beta chains below were found in one sample sequenced in a study of blood T cell repertoires in COVID-19. Sequencing was performed with immunoSEQ multiplex PCR; in TCRdb, only in-frame clones are kept and a portion is missing. Among 200,000 to 300,000 clones listed, around nine tenths were seen once. The sequencing input was PBMCs or T cells enriched from blood (not recorded which). These receptors came from a man aged 35 to 55 who had recovered from COVID-19.

The chain links TRBV5-4 to TRBJ2-3; 10 bases are shared with TRBD2. V shed 4 bases and J 2 bases; nucleotides not matched to a gene: 7. From germline, CDR1 is SGHNT and CDR2 YYREEE (reference sequence). The CDR3 length is 16 residues. The DNA for the CDR3 is TGTGCCAGCAGCCAACTAGCGGGGCCCGACACAGATACGCAGTATTTT. It translates to CASSQLAGPDTDTQYF.

The chain uses TRBV5-1 and TRBJ2-5; 8 bases match TRBD1. There are 15 residues in the CDR3. J was trimmed by 5 bases and V by 1 base; bases with no gene match: 7. Germline V lookup: CDR1 SGHRS, CDR2 YFSETQ. The CDR3 protein is CASSLTRGPRETQYF. In nucleotides, the CDR3 is TGCGCCAGCAGCTTGACCAGGGGGCCGCGGGAGACCCAGTACTTC.

For this clone: The junction does not match germline at one end; this may be a read error. The chain joins TRBV12-3 or TRBV12-4 to TRBJ2-7; a possible D gene is TRBD1 (6 bases). The CDR3 spans 11 residues. CDR3 amino acids: CASSYQGRQNF. CDR3 nucleotides: TGTGCCAGCAGTTACCAGGGGCGGCAGAACTTC.

This clone was seen only once. The rearrangement links TRBV6-5 to TRBJ2-5; D is unclear. V was trimmed by 5 bases and J by 0 bases, leaving 13 bases between them. Germline values: CDR1 MNHEY, CDR2 SVGAGI. The CDR3 sequence is 15 residues long. CDR3 amino acids: CASSPPAQNQETQYF. The CDR3 region has the DNA TGTGCCAGCAGTCCCCCTGCACAGAACCAAGAGACCCAGTACTTC.

The rearrangement uses TRBV6-5 and TRBJ2-5, with unresolved D. CDR1 is MNHEY, CDR2 SVGAGI, per germline. V was shortened by 6 bases and J by 2 bases, with 10 bases between the two germline ends. This CDR3 contains 13 residues. The CDR3 loop is CASSSRPQETQYF. CDR3 nucleotide sequence: TGTGCCAGCAGCTCTAGACCTCAAGAGACCCAGTACTTC.

This chain uses TRBV9 with TRBJ2-1, with a weak D call TRBD2 (6 bases). The CDR3 length is 14 residues. Germline lookup yields CDR1 SGDLS and CDR2 YYNGEE. Trimming cost V 4 bases and J 6 bases, with 14 bases left between them. The CDR3 DNA is TGTGCCAGCAGCCTCCGGGACTGGGGCAATGAGCAGTTCTTC. This encodes CASSLRDWGNEQFF.

This sequence joins TRBV18 and TRBJ1-3; 7 bases are a match to TRBD1. CDR1 is KGHSH, CDR2 LQKENI, per germline. The CDR3 extends over 15 amino acids. J lost 4 bases, V lost 8 bases, and 11 bases had no gene match. CDR3 in amino acids: CASAGDRDDGNTIYF. DNA of the CDR3: TGTGCCAGCGCGGGTGACAGGGACGACGGAAACACCATATATTTT.

The V and J genes are TRBV6-5 and TRBJ2-2; weak D call: TRBD2 (6 bases). The CDR3 extends over 15 amino acids. Looked up from germline, CDR1 is MNHEY and CDR2 is SVGAGI. V shed 7 bases and J shed 6 bases, with 18 bases lying between them. The CDR3 loop reads CASTQGGVVAGELFF. For the CDR3, the DNA is TGTGCCAGCACGCAGGGAGGCGTCGTGGCCGGGGAGCTGTTTTTT.

The chain links TRBV5-1 to TRBJ2-5; 8 nucleotides line up with TRBD2. Losses at the gene ends were 0 bases for V and 5 bases for J; bases not matched to a gene: 15. The CDR3 consists of 18 residues. Germline loops: CDR1 SGHRS, CDR2 YFSETQ. CDR3 residues: CASSLAALAGPLGETQYF. DNA of the CDR3: TGCGCCAGCAGCTTGGCCGCCCTAGCGGGCCCCCTAGGGGAGACCCAGTACTTC.

The genes are TRBV15 and TRBJ1-4, with 8 bases fitting TRBD1. CDR3 length: 16 amino acids. J was trimmed by 5 bases and V by 2 bases; bases with no gene match: 7. Germline V gives CDR1 LNHNV, CDR2 YYDKDF (reference sequence). This chain's CDR3 is CATSRKGTGENEKLFF. CDR3 in DNA: TGTGCCACCAGCAGAAAAGGGACAGGAGAAAATGAAAAACTGTTTTTT.

This chain uses TRBV5-1 with TRBJ2-7; TRBD2 is a possible D gene (6 bases). Trimming left V 7 bases short and J 5 bases short, with 7 bases between. Germline CDR1 is SGHRS and CDR2 is YFSETQ. The CDR3 has 10 amino acids. The CDR3 DNA reads as TGCGCCAGCCGGGGGAACGAGCAGTACTTC. Protein sequence: CASRGNEQYF.

The rearrangement links TRBV7-2 to TRBJ2-1; TRBD2 aligns across 13 bases. Germline CDR1 is SGHTA and CDR2 is FQGNSA. V was clipped by 6 bases and J by 4 bases; unmatched bases: 9. This CDR3 region has 17 residues. The CDR3 protein is CASSPTSGRALYNEQFF. The CDR3 DNA reads as TGTGCCAGCAGTCCTACTAGCGGGAGGGCATTATACAATGAGCAGTTCTTC.

This chain connects TRBV6-5 to TRBJ2-7, with 8 positions matching TRBD1. Unmatched junction bases numbered 5, after V lost 6 bases and J lost 4 bases. CDR3 size: 13 residues. The germline gives CDR1 MNHEY, CDR2 SVGAGI. DNA of the CDR3: TGTGCCAGCAGGATCGACAGGGGTTACGAGCAGTACTTC. Translated: CASRIDRGYEQYF.

The CDR3 DNA is TGTGCCTGGAACGGTCAGGGAGGAGGCTACACCTTC. This translates into CAWNGQGGGYTF. The chain links TRBV30 to TRBJ1-2, with D perhaps TRBD1 (5 bases). Deletions cut 4 bases from V and 8 bases from J, with 14 bases between. This CDR3 region has 12 residues. Germline V gene data show CDR1 as GTSNPN and CDR2 as SVGIG (reference sequence).

The chain is built from TRBV9 and TRBJ1-2; D not resolved. V was shortened by 0 bases and J by 0 bases, with 9 bases between the two germline ends. Germline V gives CDR1 SGDLS, CDR2 YYNGEE. The CDR3 contains 15 residues. CDR3 nucleotides: TGTGCCAGCAGCGTAGAACTATCAGCTAACTATGGCTACACCTTC. This encodes CASSVELSANYGYTF.

The chain has TRBV4-1 and TRBJ1-1; 8 bases are shared with TRBD1. J lost 5 bases, V lost 0 bases, and 5 bases had no gene match. This CDR3 is built from 15 residues. Germline values: CDR1 MGHRA, CDR2 YSYEKL. CDR3 sequence reads: CASSQDQGAWTEAFF. Here the CDR3 DNA reads TGCGCCAGCAGCCAAGATCAGGGGGCTTGGACTGAAGCTTTCTTT.

The V and J genes are TRBV7-9 and TRBJ2-7; no definite D call. V was shortened by 1 base and J by 3 bases, with 4 bases between the two germline ends. CDR1 and CDR2 (germline): SEHNR, FQNEAQ (reference sequence). CDR3 length: 12 amino acids. The CDR3 region is CASSLEYYEQYF. The CDR3 region has the DNA TGTGCCAGCAGCTTAGAATACTACGAGCAGTACTTC.

The chain employs TRBV7-9 and TRBJ1-5; D may be TRBD1 (5 bases). Germline CDR1 is SEHNR and CDR2 is FQNEAQ (reference sequence). Trimming left V 1 base short and J 2 bases short, with 12 bases between. The CDR3 sequence is 16 residues long. This chain's CDR3 is CASSLGTGDGNQPQHF. The CDR3 DNA reads as TGTGCCAGCAGCTTAGGCACGGGGGACGGCAATCAGCCCCAGCATTTT.

V gene TRBV9 combines with J gene TRBJ1-5, with 7 bases that match TRBD1. V was pared by 0 bases and J by 3 bases, with 3 bases of the junction left unmatched. This CDR3 region has 15 residues. Germline V gene lookup returns CDR1 SGDLS and CDR2 YYNGEE. Here the CDR3 DNA reads TGTGCCAGCAGCGTAGAGGGGGCGGTCAATCAGCCCCAGCATTTT. Its translation is CASSVEGAVNQPQHF.

CDR3 DNA: TGTGCCAGCAACTCCTACCAAGAGACCCAGTACTTC. It codes for CASNSYQETQYF. The rearrangement uses TRBV2 and TRBJ2-5, with D uncertain. CDR1 and CDR2 (germline): SNHLY, FYNNEI. Trimming pared 7 bases from V and 0 bases from J, leaving 6 bases between. This CDR3 is built from 12 residues.

This clone showed up just once. This chain joins TRBV6-5 and TRBJ1-1, with 7 bases aligning to TRBD1. The CDR3 has 14 residues. The germline V gene encodes CDR1 MNHEY and CDR2 SVGAGI. Germline trimming cut 3 bases from V and 6 bases from J; bases unmatched to any gene: 7. The DNA of the CDR3 is TGTGCCAGCAGTTATCAGGGGGAGATTGCTGAAGCTTTCTTT. Residues: CASSYQGEIAEAFF.

The chain employs TRBV20-1 and TRBJ2-7; D ambiguous. Germline CDR1 reads DFQATT; CDR2 reads SNEGSKA (reference sequence). CDR3 length: 11 residues. V was trimmed by 7 bases and J by 0 bases, leaving 7 bases between them. In nucleotides, the CDR3 is TGCAGTGGTGACAACTCCTACGAGCAGTACTTC. It translates to CSGDNSYEQYF.

This clone was recorded once. The chain recombines TRBV7-8 with TRBJ2-1; D is possibly TRBD2 (6 bases). The CDR3 contains 13 residues. V lost 5 bases and J lost 4, with 9 bases in between. Germline assignment: CDR1 SGHVS and CDR2 FQNEAQ. The CDR3 reads CASSVGTYNEQFF. The CDR3 DNA sequence: TGTGCCAGCAGCGTAGGGACTTACAATGAGCAGTTCTTC.

This clone was picked up a small number of times. This chain uses TRBV6-5 with TRBJ1-3; the D is unclear. CDR1 and CDR2 (germline): MNHEY, SVGAGI. The CDR3 loop spans 14 amino acids. Trimming shortened V by 2 bases and J by 0 bases, and 5 bases separated the two germline ends. The CDR3 loop is CASSYASSGNTIYF. The CDR3, as DNA: TGTGCCAGCAGTTACGCCAGCTCTGGAAACACCATATATTTT.

Remarks on this clone: Within the sample, other DNA sequences also encode this same CDR3. The gene calls are TRBV7-2 and TRBJ2-7, with 9 positions matching TRBD1. V shed 5 bases and J 2 bases; nucleotides not matched to a gene: 4. This CDR3 contains 14 residues. Germline V gene sequence: CDR1 SGHTA, CDR2 FQGNSA. CDR3 residues: CASSPGQGPYEQYF. CDR3 bases: TGTGCCAGCAGCCCCGGACAGGGGCCCTACGAGCAGTACTTC.

V is TRBV28 and J is TRBJ1-3; TRBD1 matches at 7 bases. The germline V gene has CDR1 MDHEN and CDR2 SYDVKM. CDR3 length: 16 residues. Unmatched junction bases numbered 9, after V lost 3 bases and J lost 4 bases. The CDR3 is CASSFLGQGDGNTIYF. Written as DNA, the CDR3 is TGTGCCAGCAGTTTTCTCGGGCAGGGGGACGGAAACACCATATATTTT.